These T cell receptor beta chains were read from a single sample in a study of cytomegalovirus exposure and HLA in healthy donors. Sequencing used immunoSEQ multiplex PCR; TCRdb keeps in-frame clones, though not all of them. The sample consists of 180,000 or so clones, roughly 80% of them appearing once. The sample comprised PBMCs. The receptors shown here come from a woman aged 45-65 years in good health and CMV-seropositive. The CDR3 runs from the conserved cysteine through the conserved F or W. Each record gives: D gene, clone size, V gene, J gene, CDR3 DNA, CDR3 protein. D genes are given only for firm matches. Clone size is shown for a subset of rows, as once, few, many or a class of expanded clone.

D gene: TRBD2
clone size: -
V gene: TRBV5-1
J gene: TRBJ2-2
CDR3 DNA: TGCGCCAGCAGCTTGGAAGCGGGAGTAACCGGGGAGCTGTTTTTT
CDR3 protein: CASSLEAGVTGELFF

D gene: TRBD1
clone size: once
V gene: TRBV5-1
J gene: TRBJ2-4
CDR3 DNA: TGCGCCAGCACCCCAGGACAGGTTAACATTCAGTACTTC
CDR3 protein: CASTPGQVNIQYF

D gene: -
clone size: -
V gene: TRBV19
J gene: TRBJ2-7
CDR3 DNA: TGTGCCAGTAGTATGGAGGGCTACGAGCAGTACTTC
CDR3 protein: CASSMEGYEQYF

D gene: -
clone size: -
V gene: TRBV9
J gene: TRBJ1-2
CDR3 DNA: TGTGCCAGCACGAAACAGGAAAACTATGGCTACACCTTC
CDR3 protein: CASTKQENYGYTF

D gene: TRBD1
clone size: -
V gene: TRBV19
J gene: TRBJ2-7
CDR3 DNA: TGTGCCAGTAGTATCACCCTGGACAGGGAAGACGAGCAGTACTTC
CDR3 protein: CASSITLDREDEQYF

D gene: -
clone size: -
V gene: TRBV7-2
J gene: TRBJ2-7
CDR3 DNA: TGTGCCAGCAGCTCCCCGGGACCGGGGGACGAGCAGTACTTC
CDR3 protein: CASSSPGPGDEQYF

D gene: -
clone size: -
V gene: TRBV29-1
J gene: TRBJ1-1
CDR3 DNA: TGCAGCGGGTGGAGGGGAAACACTGAAGCTTTCTTT
CDR3 protein: CSGWRGNTEAFF

D gene: TRBD2
clone size: once
V gene: TRBV11-2
J gene: TRBJ2-7
CDR3 DNA: TGTGCCAGCAGCTTGGGTAGCGGGGGAGGAGAGCAGTACTTC
CDR3 protein: CASSLGSGGGEQYF

D gene: TRBD1
clone size: -
V gene: TRBV5-1
J gene: TRBJ1-1
CDR3 DNA: TGCGCCAGCAGCTTGGAGGGACAGGGTACTGAAGCTTTCTTT
CDR3 protein: CASSLEGQGTEAFF

D gene: -
clone size: -
V gene: TRBV5-1
J gene: TRBJ2-1
CDR3 DNA: TGCGCCAGCAGCTTCGTGTCGGGTAACTCCTACAATGAGCAGTTCTTC
CDR3 protein: CASSFVSGNSYNEQFF

D gene: -
clone size: -
V gene: TRBV10-3
J gene: TRBJ2-7
CDR3 DNA: TGTGCCATCAGTGAGTCGAGTCTAGTTCTATCCGAGCAGTACTTC
CDR3 protein: CAISESSLVLSEQYF

D gene: TRBD1
clone size: -
V gene: TRBV7-9
J gene: TRBJ2-5
CDR3 DNA: TGTGCCAGCAGCGTCGCCTACAGGGGACGAGAGACCCAGTACTTC
CDR3 protein: CASSVAYRGRETQYF

D gene: -
clone size: once
V gene: TRBV5-4
J gene: TRBJ2-2
CDR3 DNA: TGTGCCACCACTTTGTCCGGGGAGCTGTTTTTT
CDR3 protein: CATTLSGELFF

D gene: TRBD1
clone size: -
V gene: TRBV5-5
J gene: TRBJ1-2
CDR3 DNA: TGTGCCAGCAGCTTGCAAGGACAGGTCCTATATGGCTACACCTTC
CDR3 protein: CASSLQGQVLYGYTF

D gene: TRBD2
clone size: few
V gene: TRBV11-2
J gene: TRBJ2-3
CDR3 DNA: TGTGCCAGCAGCGGTGGTAGCGGGAGGGCGACAGATACGCAGTATTTT
CDR3 protein: CASSGGSGRATDTQYF

D gene: TRBD1
clone size: -
V gene: TRBV30
J gene: TRBJ2-3
CDR3 DNA: TGTGCCTGGAACAGGGGAACAGATACGCAGTATTTT
CDR3 protein: CAWNRGTDTQYF

D gene: TRBD2
clone size: -
V gene: TRBV2
J gene: TRBJ2-2
CDR3 DNA: TGTGCCAGCATCTCGGGTAGCGGGCCTACCGGGGAGCTGTTTTTT
CDR3 protein: CASISGSGPTGELFF

D gene: -
clone size: few
V gene: TRBV5-8
J gene: TRBJ2-2
CDR3 DNA: TGTGCCAGCAGCTTACGGGGAATTGGAGGGGAGCTGTTTTTT
CDR3 protein: CASSLRGIGGELFF

D gene: TRBD2
clone size: -
V gene: TRBV19
J gene: TRBJ2-1
CDR3 DNA: TGTGCCAGCTCCCGTGGGGGGGACTACAATGAGCAGTTCTTC
CDR3 protein: CASSRGGDYNEQFF

D gene: -
clone size: -
V gene: TRBV27
J gene: TRBJ2-5
CDR3 DNA: TGTGCCAGCAGTCTCCAGACTAGGGGAGAGACCCAGTACTTC
CDR3 protein: CASSLQTRGETQYF

D gene: TRBD2
clone size: once
V gene: TRBV7-2
J gene: TRBJ2-4
CDR3 DNA: TGTGCCAGCAGCTTGTCGACTAGCGGGGGACAAAACAGTCAGTACTTC
CDR3 protein: CASSLSTSGGQNSQYF

D gene: TRBD2
clone size: -
V gene: TRBV5-4
J gene: TRBJ2-3
CDR3 DNA: TGTGCCAGCAGCTTGCGGGTTACTAGCGGCCCCACAGATACGCAGTATTTT
CDR3 protein: CASSLRVTSGPTDTQYF

D gene: -
clone size: -
V gene: TRBV21-1
J gene: TRBJ2-3
CDR3 DNA: TGTGCCAGCAGCAACGGACTCCCGTCCACAGATACGCAGTATTTT
CDR3 protein: CASSNGLPSTDTQYF

D gene: -
clone size: -
V gene: TRBV19
J gene: TRBJ2-7
CDR3 DNA: TGTGCCAGTAGTATATCCGGTGGTAGCGGAATCTACGAGCAGTACTTC
CDR3 protein: CASSISGGSGIYEQYF

D gene: -
clone size: -
V gene: TRBV7-9
J gene: TRBJ1-4
CDR3 DNA: TGTGCCAGCAGCCCAGGGATCGGGAATGAAAAACTGTTTTTT
CDR3 protein: CASSPGIGNEKLFF

D gene: -
clone size: -
V gene: TRBV27
J gene: TRBJ2-5
CDR3 DNA: TGTGCCAGCAGTTTTGGGGGCGGGGAGACCCAGTACTTC
CDR3 protein: CASSFGGGETQYF

D gene: TRBD1
clone size: few
V gene: TRBV4-1
J gene: TRBJ2-7
CDR3 DNA: TGCGCCAGCAGCCGGGCAGGGGGCCTCCACGAGCAGTACTTC
CDR3 protein: CASSRAGGLHEQYF

D gene: -
clone size: -
V gene: TRBV7-9
J gene: TRBJ2-7
CDR3 DNA: TGTGCCAGCAGCTTAGGTCAGATCTCCTACGAGCAGTACTTC
CDR3 protein: CASSLGQISYEQYF

D gene: TRBD2
clone size: -
V gene: TRBV5-1
J gene: TRBJ2-3
CDR3 DNA: TGCGCCAGCAGCCCGGGGGGGCCCGTTACAGATACGCAGTATTTT
CDR3 protein: CASSPGGPVTDTQYF

D gene: -
clone size: -
V gene: TRBV10-3
J gene: TRBJ2-2
CDR3 DNA: TGTGCCATCAGTGAGTCGGGAGGGAACACCGGGGAGCTGTTTTTT
CDR3 protein: CAISESGGNTGELFF